Each of the 25 T cell receptor beta chains below was sequenced from the same sample in a study of OX40 agonist ivuxolimab in advanced cancers. Libraries were prepared by immunoSEQ multiplex PCR; TCRdb keeps only in-frame clonotypes and omits some of them. Here the sample spans tens of thousands of clones, 82% being singletons. The sample in question was CD4+ or CD8+ T cells sorted from blood, obtained in a trial of the OX40 agonist ivuxolimab. The source of these receptors is an adult with an advanced solid tumor such as melanoma, head and neck, liver or kidney cancer.

The chain links TRBV6-4 to TRBJ1-4; D remains unclear. V lost 6 bases, J lost 6 bases, and 23 bases lay in between. Germline V gene sequence: CDR1 MRHNA, CDR2 SNTAGT. CDR3 length equals 17 residues. CDR3 in DNA: TGTGCCAGCAGCCCCCATCCTTGGGCCTTGTCCTATGAAAAACTGTTTTTT. Its protein product is CASSPHPWALSYEKLFF.

The chain has TRBV28 and TRBJ1-5, with D perhaps TRBD1 (5 bases). Germline V gene data show CDR1 as MDHEN and CDR2 as SYDVKM. This CDR3 contains 12 residues. Between the trimmed V and J ends, which lost 5 bases and 6 bases, there was a span of 8 bases. The CDR3 protein is CASSDQGQPQHF. Here the CDR3 DNA reads TGTGCCAGCAGTGACCAGGGTCAGCCCCAGCATTTT.

This chain connects TRBV20-1 to TRBJ1-4, with D hard to call. Germline V lookup: CDR1 DFQATT, CDR2 SNEGSKA (reference sequence). The V gene lost 5 bases and the J gene lost 10 bases, with 11 bases spanning the gap. The CDR3 length is 11 residues. CDR3: CSAPGFGKLFF. The DNA of the CDR3 is TGCAGTGCTCCGGGGTTTGGAAAACTGTTTTTT.

This sequence joins TRBV2 and TRBJ1-1; weak D call: TRBD1 (6 bases). The length of the CDR3 is 15 residues. Germline values: CDR1 SNHLY, CDR2 FYNNEI. V lost 9 bases and J 8 bases, leaving 25 bases between the germline ends. The DNA of the CDR3 is TGTGCCAGTAAGTGGGGGGCCTCGGTCCAACAGGAAGCTTTCTTT. Residues: CASKWGASVQQEAFF.

The chain employs TRBV6-5 and TRBJ2-2, with 7 bases aligning to TRBD1. V shed 10 bases and J 6 bases; nucleotides not matched to a gene: 11. Germline-derived CDR1 and CDR2 are MNHEY and SVGAGI. The CDR3 spans 14 residues. CDR3 loop: CAISSPQGAGELFF. For the CDR3, the DNA is TGTGCCATCTCCTCCCCCCAGGGGGCCGGGGAGCTGTTTTTT.

The chain carries TRBV6-5 and TRBJ1-3, with D unclear. V lost 5 bases and J 4 bases, leaving 12 bases between the germline ends. This CDR3 has 14 amino acids. Per germline, CDR1 MNHEY and CDR2 SVGAGI. For the CDR3, the DNA is TGTGCCAGCAGTCCTCGGACCGGAGGAAACACCATATATTTT. This gives the protein CASSPRTGGNTIYF.

The chain carries TRBV4-1 and TRBJ2-5, with TRBD2 matching over 8 bases. V was pared by 2 bases and J by 3 bases, with 11 bases of the junction left unmatched. The CDR3 is made up of 17 amino acids. CDR1 is MGHRA and CDR2 is YSYEKL in the germline V gene. The CDR3: CASSQWIAGPKEETQYF. In DNA form, the CDR3 reads TGCGCCAGCAGCCAATGGATAGCGGGACCCAAGGAAGAGACCCAGTACTTC.

The chain uses TRBV6-5 and TRBJ1-5; D remains ambiguous. Germline V CDR1 and CDR2: MNHEY, SVGAGI. V lost 6 bases to trimming and J lost 5 bases, with 14 bases between them. The CDR3 is 14 amino acids. The CDR3 protein is CASSSRGGHQPQHF. In DNA form, the CDR3 reads TGTGCCAGCAGCTCCCGGGGTGGTCATCAGCCCCAGCATTTT.

The chain links TRBV4-2 to TRBJ1-1; no clear D gene. V lost 2 bases, J lost 4 bases, and 8 bases lay in between. Germline V lookup: CDR1 LGHNA, CDR2 YNFKEQ. CDR3 length: 13 residues. CDR3 DNA sequence: TGTGCCAGCAGCCAATATCCCCGCACTGAAGCTTTCTTT. Amino acids: CASSQYPRTEAFF.

V and J are TRBV11-2 and TRBJ2-1; D remains unclear. Per the germline V gene, CDR1 is SGHAT and CDR2 is FQNNGV. V gave up 5 bases and J gave up 0 bases, with 8 bases separating them. This CDR3 region has 14 residues. The CDR3 protein is CASSHPGSYNEQFF. The CDR3 nucleotides read TGTGCCAGCAGCCATCCGGGCTCCTACAATGAGCAGTTCTTC. The variable domain in full, with the rest retrieved from reference TRBV11-2 and TRBJ2-1, is EAGVAQSPRYKIIEKRQSVAFWCNPISGHATLYWYQQILGQGPKLLIQFQNNGVVDDSQLPKDRFSAERLKGVDSTLKIQPAKLEDSAVYLCASSHPGSYNEQFFGPGTRLTVL.

V is TRBV27 and J is TRBJ2-7, with TRBD1 as a possible D gene (7 bases). The germline V gene has CDR1 MNHEY and CDR2 SMNVEV (reference sequence). CDR3 length: 14 residues. Trimming shortened V by 5 bases and J by 2 bases, and 13 bases separated the two germline ends. This CDR3 reads CASSPRGQTYEQYF. As DNA, the CDR3 is TGTGCCAGCAGTCCGCGGGGACAGACCTACGAGCAGTACTTC.

The V and J genes are TRBV4-3 and TRBJ1-3; no reliable D call. Trimming shortened V by 4 bases and J by 4 bases, and 14 bases separated the two germline ends. Germline V CDR1 and CDR2: LGHNA, YSLEER. The CDR3 loop spans 15 amino acids. CDR3 nucleotides: TGCGCCAGCAGCCCCCAGGAAGGGTCGGGAAACACCATATATTTT. Its protein is CASSPQEGSGNTIYF.

The gene calls are TRBV28 and TRBJ2-3; 11 bases are a match to TRBD2. The germline gives CDR1 MDHEN, CDR2 SYDVKM. The CDR3 is 16 amino acids. V lost 2 bases, J lost 3 bases, and 4 bases stayed unmatched. The CDR3 here is CASSLLGTSGTDTQYF. In DNA, the CDR3 is TGTGCCAGCAGTTTACTCGGGACTAGCGGTACAGATACGCAGTATTTT. The complete variable domain, with remaining parts taken from reference TRBV28 and TRBJ2-3, reads DVKVTQSSRYLVKRTGEKVFLECVQDMDHENMFWYRQDPGLGLRLIYFSYDVKMKEKGDIPEGYSVSREKKERFSLILESASTNQTSMYLCASSLLGTSGTDTQYFGPGTRLTVL.

The rearrangement uses TRBV28 and TRBJ2-2, with 9 bases identical to TRBD1. Germline loops: CDR1 MDHEN, CDR2 SYDVKM. The CDR3 contains 15 residues. Trimming removed 4 bases from V and 5 bases from J; junction bases left unmatched: 5. The CDR3 region is CASSWGQGVTGELFF. The DNA for the CDR3 is TGTGCCAGCAGTTGGGGACAGGGAGTAACCGGGGAGCTGTTTTTT. Filled out from reference TRBV28 and TRBJ2-2, the complete variable domain reads DVKVTQSSRYLVKRTGEKVFLECVQDMDHENMFWYRQDPGLGLRLIYFSYDVKMKEKGDIPEGYSVSREKKERFSLILESASTNQTSMYLCASSWGQGVTGELFFGEGSRLTVL.

This clone was observed a few times. The chain has TRBV5-1 and TRBJ2-5; 8 positions agree with TRBD2. V was clipped by 4 bases and J by 0 bases; unmatched bases: 2. Germline CDR1 is SGHRS and CDR2 is YFSETQ. The CDR3 runs 14 residues. This CDR3 reads CASSVLADQETQYF. DNA of the CDR3: TGCGCCAGCAGCGTACTAGCGGACCAAGAGACCCAGTACTTC.

This chain joins TRBV28 and TRBJ2-1; D may be TRBD1 (5 bases). This CDR3 spans 13 amino acids. With 2 bases removed from V and 9 bases from J, the gap between germline ends came to 11 bases. Germline lookup yields CDR1 MDHEN and CDR2 SYDVKM. CDR3: CASSLGRGGEQFF. In DNA form, the CDR3 reads TGTGCCAGCAGTTTAGGTAGGGGCGGTGAGCAGTTCTTC.

This clone has a handful of counts. V and J are TRBV6-5 and TRBJ2-2; 9 positions match TRBD2. V shed 7 bases and J 2 bases; nucleotides not matched to a gene: 5. CDR1 is MNHEY and CDR2 is SVGAGI in the germline V gene. CDR3 size: 15 residues. CDR3 coding DNA: TGTGCCAGCAAGACTAGCGGTTATAACACCGGGGAGCTGTTTTTT. It yields the protein CASKTSGYNTGELFF.

The chain is built from TRBV7-9 and TRBJ2-7; D is ambiguous. V was trimmed by 4 bases and J by 6 bases, leaving 16 bases between them. The V gene's germline CDR1 is SEHNR and CDR2 FQNEAQ (reference sequence). This CDR3 is 14 amino acids long. The CDR3 loop is CASSSSDKDGEQYF. For the CDR3, the DNA is TGTGCCAGCAGCTCCTCCGACAAGGACGGCGAGCAGTACTTC. Full variable domain (remainder filled in from reference TRBV7-9 and TRBJ2-7): DTGVSQNPRHKITKRGQNVTFRCDPISEHNRLYWYRQTLGQGPEFLTYFQNEAQLEKSRLLSDRFSAERPKGSFSTLEIQRTEQGDSAMYLCASSSSDKDGEQYFGPGTRLTVT.

This chain links TRBV7-2 with TRBJ2-7; D unclear. V lost 3 bases, J lost 5 bases, and 14 bases lay in between. The CDR3 has 14 amino acids. CDR1 is SGHTA, CDR2 FQGNSA, per germline. For the CDR3, the DNA is TGTGCCAGCAGCTTCGGACCGCATGTTGACGAGCAGTACTTC. Amino acid sequence: CASSFGPHVDEQYF.

A few counts support this clone. V gene TRBV18 combines with J gene TRBJ1-1; D ambiguous. Germline values: CDR1 KGHSH, CDR2 LQKENI. The CDR3 loop spans 13 amino acids. Deletions cut 3 bases from V and 7 bases from J, with 12 bases between. CDR3 nucleotide sequence: TGTGCCAGCTCACCTCATCTCGAGGTTGAAGCTTTCTTT. Amino acids: CASSPHLEVEAFF.

This chain joins TRBV5-1 and TRBJ2-5; D gene unclear. V dropped 0 bases and J dropped 5 bases, with 8 bases sitting between them. CDR1 and CDR2 from the germline V gene are SGHRS and YFSETQ. This CDR3 is 13 amino acids long. CDR3 residues: CASSLVRYETQYF. The CDR3 DNA reads as TGCGCCAGCAGCTTGGTTCGCTACGAGACCCAGTACTTC.

The rearrangement uses TRBV28 and TRBJ2-6, with TRBD1 as a possible D gene (6 bases). Germline CDR1 reads MDHEN; CDR2 reads SYDVKM. CDR3 size: 20 residues. With 4 bases removed from V and 0 bases from J, the gap between germline ends came to 22 bases. The CDR3 protein is CASSSHRQATFYSGANVLTF. CDR3 sequence (DNA): TGTGCCAGCAGTTCCCACAGACAGGCGACTTTTTACTCTGGGGCCAACGTCCTGACTTTC.

J is TRBJ2-2 and V is TRBV5-1, with D tentatively TRBD1 (6 bases). Germline assignment: CDR1 SGHRS and CDR2 YFSETQ. This CDR3 is 15 amino acids long. V gave up 4 bases and J gave up 3 bases, with 13 bases separating them. DNA of the CDR3: TGCGCCAGCAGCCTGGCCGGGACACACACCGGGGAGCTGTTTTTT. Protein product: CASSLAGTHTGELFF. The full variable domain, with the rest looked up from reference TRBV5-1 and TRBJ2-2, is KAGVTQTPRYLIKTRGQQVTLSCSPISGHRSVSWYQQTPGQGLQFLFEYFSETQRNKGNFPGRFSGRQFSNSRSEMNVSTLELGDSALYLCASSLAGTHTGELFFGEGSRLTVL.

The rearrangement joins TRBV19 to TRBJ1-3, with 8 bases lining up with TRBD1. Germline trimming cut 4 bases from V and 4 bases from J; bases unmatched to any gene: 6. CDR1 is LNHDA, CDR2 SQIVND, per germline (reference sequence). There are 15 residues in the CDR3. The chain's CDR3 is CASSNTGGGGNTIYF. CDR3 sequence (DNA): TGTGCCAGTAGTAATACAGGGGGAGGAGGAAACACCATATATTTT.

This sequence joins TRBV14 and TRBJ2-4; a possible D gene is TRBD1 (5 bases). From germline, CDR1 is SGHDN and CDR2 FVKESK. The CDR3 is 20 residues long. V lost 3 bases, J lost 0 bases, and 24 bases lay in between. As DNA, the CDR3 is TGTGCCAGCAGCCACCCGCCCCGACAGATTTTGAGAACAGCCAAAAACATTCAGTACTTC. It codes for CASSHPPRQILRTAKNIQYF.